This TCR beta chain was profiled in a study of blood T cell repertoires in COVID-19. Looking at the study overall: Material from acute and convalescent COVID-19 was sourced from the United States, Italy and Spain.

The ends lost 1 base at V and 3 bases at J; junction bases unmatched: 3. Per germline, CDR1 LNHDA and CDR2 SQIVND (reference sequence). This CDR3 is built from 14 residues. Original processing notes: It was from reference gene primer amplification that nucleated cell counts were estimated. Method: immunoSEQ multiplex PCR; TCRdb's copy keeps in-frame clones and lacks some. V and J calls and clone size are given by that table; D and trimming were obtained from the DNA. This table holds approximately 360,000 clones, roughly four fifths found once. The cohort comprised adults aged 18 to 89 years residing in 24 US areas. The study assigned cohorts using participant-reported clinical history.

The rearrangement links TRBV19 to TRBJ2-7; 7 nucleotides agree with TRBD2. This sequence was found in a woman aged 45-59 years who had recovered from COVID-19. The source material was PBMCs or T cells enriched from blood (not recorded which). CDR3 DNA: TGTGCCAGTAGTATAGCTAGCGGCTACTACGAGCAGTACTTC. Protein sequence: CASSIASGYYEQYF.